This T cell receptor (beta chain) appears in the sequencing data of a study of blood T cell repertoires in COVID-19. Study-wide context: There were acute and convalescent COVID-19 samples, and they came from the United States, Italy and Spain. Nucleic acid was either cDNA or gDNA, and it came from T cells, B-cell-depleted T cells, or PBMCs.

In the authors' workflow: Scientists estimated how many nucleated cells there were by amplifying reference gene primers. Assay: immunoSEQ multiplex PCR; the TCRdb copy retains only in-frame clones and omits some. V and J calls and clone size are copied from that table; D and trimming were computed from the DNA. Of 200,000 to 300,000 clones listed, over 80% are singletons. The CDR3 consists of 16 residues. CDR1 is SGHDT and CDR2 is YYEEEE in the germline V gene. The ends lost 3 bases at V and 6 bases at J; junction bases unmatched: 6. The sequencing input was peripheral blood. This TCR was recovered from a man aged 35 to 55 with acute or convalescent COVID-19. The V and J genes are TRBV5-6 and TRBJ2-1; 13 bases are shared with TRBD2. The DNA for the CDR3 is TGTGCCAGCAGCTGGCCTAGACTAGCGGGAGGCAATGAGCAGTTCTTC. It codes for CASSWPRLAGGNEQFF.